This T cell receptor beta chain derives from a study of blood T cell repertoires in COVID-19. Per the study methods: Reference gene primers were amplified, and this amplification served to estimate nucleated cell counts. Produced via immunoSEQ multiplex PCR; TCRdb's table is partial and in-frame only. V and J calls and clone size follow that table, whereas D and trimming were derived from the DNA. This table has about 390,000 clones, 80% to 90% appearing once. While infection was still active, Seattle patients were enrolled and then followed longitudinally. Germline V gene sequence: CDR1 MGHRA, CDR2 YSYEKL. Trimming pared 1 base from V and 4 bases from J, leaving 11 bases between. CDR3 size: 15 residues.

What was sequenced was peripheral blood. The source is a woman in her sixties with COVID-19, enrolled during active disease. The chain links TRBV4-1 to TRBJ1-5; weak D call: TRBD1 (6 bases). CDR3 sequence reads: CASSQGGGPNQPQHF. The CDR3 DNA reads TGCGCCAGCAGCCAAGGCGGGGGGCCAAATCAGCCCCAGCATTTT.